There are many counts of the clone carrying this T cell receptor beta chain. Antigen: not known. Germline CDR1 reads LGHNA; CDR2 reads YNFKEQ. Between the trimmed V and J ends, which lost 0 bases and 0 bases, there was a span of 10 bases. This CDR3 region has 16 residues. This sample was taken from a study of breast tumors, draining lymph nodes, adjacent tissues. Points from the study as a whole: Tumor repertoires ranked between lymph nodes and nontumor tissue in diversity, with V and J gene preferences. Luminal-like breast cancer showed significantly higher tumor–nontumor repertoire similarity than basal-like. Data fit most tumor T cells coming from lymph node, expanding in tumor.

TCRdb reprocessed the multiplex PCR reads via MiXCR and lists one record per CDR3 protein. This table has over 150,000 distinct CDR3 sequences, roughly a third appearing once. Breast cancer patients provided tissue from their axillary draining lymph nodes. This chain uses TRBV4-2 with TRBJ2-3, with unresolved D. The sequenced material came from axillary lymph node tissue. The TCR comes from a female donor with breast cancer. Some clones in this sample may be carry-over from other donors' samples. This CDR3 is CASSQDWAASTDTQYF. The DNA of the CDR3 is TGTGCCAGCAGCCAAGATTGGGCAGCTAGCACAGATACGCAGTATTTT.